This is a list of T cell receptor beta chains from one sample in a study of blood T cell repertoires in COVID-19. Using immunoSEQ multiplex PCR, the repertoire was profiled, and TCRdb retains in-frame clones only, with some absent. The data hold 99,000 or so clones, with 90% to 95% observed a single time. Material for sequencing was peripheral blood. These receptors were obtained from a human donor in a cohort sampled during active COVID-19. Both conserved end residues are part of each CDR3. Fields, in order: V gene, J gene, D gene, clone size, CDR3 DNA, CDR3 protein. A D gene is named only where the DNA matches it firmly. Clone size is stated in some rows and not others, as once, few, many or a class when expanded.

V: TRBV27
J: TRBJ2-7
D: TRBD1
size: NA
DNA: TGTGCCAGCAGAGTCGGAACAGGGGGAGGCGAGCAGTACTTC
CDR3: CASRVGTGGGEQYF

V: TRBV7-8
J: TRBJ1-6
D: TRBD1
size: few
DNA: TGTGCCAGCAGCTTAGGTTCCCTGACAGGGATGAATTCACCCCTCCACTTT
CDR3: CASSLGSLTGMNSPLHF

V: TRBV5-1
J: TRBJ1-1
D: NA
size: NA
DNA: TGCGCCAGCAGCTTGTTCCCAGTGAACACTGAAGCTTTCTTT
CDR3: CASSLFPVNTEAFF

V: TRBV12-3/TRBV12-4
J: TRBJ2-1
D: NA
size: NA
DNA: TGTGCCAGCAGTTTGGAGCACTACAATGAGCAGTTCTTC
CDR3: CASSLEHYNEQFF

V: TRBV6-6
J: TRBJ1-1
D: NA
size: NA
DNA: TGTGCCAGCAGAGCCACCATCAGGGCAAACACTGAAGCTTTCTTT
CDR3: CASRATIRANTEAFF

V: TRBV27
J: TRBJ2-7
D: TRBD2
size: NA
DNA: TGTGCCAGCAGTACCCAAGCGGGGCCCTCCGAGCAGTACTTC
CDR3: CASSTQAGPSEQYF

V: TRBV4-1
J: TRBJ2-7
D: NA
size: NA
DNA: TGCGCCAGCAGCCCGAAGGGGGTCTCCTACGAGCAGTACTTC
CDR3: CASSPKGVSYEQYF

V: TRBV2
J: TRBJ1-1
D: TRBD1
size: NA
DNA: TGTGCCAGCAGTCCCCGGGACAGCCGCTTGAACACTGAAGCTTTCTTT
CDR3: CASSPRDSRLNTEAFF

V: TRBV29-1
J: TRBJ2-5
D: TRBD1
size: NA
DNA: TGCAGCGTCCAAACAGGGGGCGCAGAGACCCAGTACTTC
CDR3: CSVQTGGAETQYF

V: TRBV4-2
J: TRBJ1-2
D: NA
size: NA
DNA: TGTGCCAGCAGCCAAGGGAGTTCCTATGGCTACACCTTC
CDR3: CASSQGSSYGYTF

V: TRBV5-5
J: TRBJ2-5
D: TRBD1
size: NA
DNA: TGTGCCAGCAGCTTCCGGGACAGGGGAGGGGAAGAGACCCAGTACTTC
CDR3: CASSFRDRGGEETQYF

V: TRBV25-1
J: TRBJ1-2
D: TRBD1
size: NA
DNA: TGTGCCAGCAGTGAGACAGGGAAAGGGTTGGATGGCTACACCTTC
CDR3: CASSETGKGLDGYTF

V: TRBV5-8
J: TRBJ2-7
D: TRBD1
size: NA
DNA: TGTGCCAGCAGCTTATACAGGGGGCGATACACGTCCGAGCAGTACTTC
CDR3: CASSLYRGRYTSEQYF

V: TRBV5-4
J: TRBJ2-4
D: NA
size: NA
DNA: TGTGCCAGCAGCTTTGGAGGGTTAGCCAAAAACATTCAGTACTTC
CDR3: CASSFGGLAKNIQYF

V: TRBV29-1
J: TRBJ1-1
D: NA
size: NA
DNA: TGCAGCGCCAACCCTTGGACAACTGAAGCTTTCTTT
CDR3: CSANPWTTEAFF

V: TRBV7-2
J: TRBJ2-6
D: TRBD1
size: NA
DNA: TGTGCCAGCAGCTTATTATGGGGACAGGGGCGCTCTGGGGCCAACGTCCTGACTTTC
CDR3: CASSLLWGQGRSGANVLTF

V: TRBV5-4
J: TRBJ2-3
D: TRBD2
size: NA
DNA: TGTGCCAGCAGCTTGGTCGCGGGGGGAACAGATACGCAGTATTTT
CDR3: CASSLVAGGTDTQYF

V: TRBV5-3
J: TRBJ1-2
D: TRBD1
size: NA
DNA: TGTGCCAGAAGCGGAAGGACAGGGGGCGACTATGGCTACACCTTC
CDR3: CARSGRTGGDYGYTF

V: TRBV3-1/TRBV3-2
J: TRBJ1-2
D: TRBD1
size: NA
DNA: TGTGCCAGCAGCCGGACAGGTGGCTACACCTTC
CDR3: CASSRTGGYTF

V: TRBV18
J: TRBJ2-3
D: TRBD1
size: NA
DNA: TGTGCCAGTAGCTGGACAGGGACGGTAGTTGGAGATACGCAGTATTTT
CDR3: CASSWTGTVVGDTQYF

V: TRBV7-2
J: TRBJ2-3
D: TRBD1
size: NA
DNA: TGTGCCAGCAGCTTTGAAAGGGGGCGCACAGATACGCAGTATTTT
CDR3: CASSFERGRTDTQYF

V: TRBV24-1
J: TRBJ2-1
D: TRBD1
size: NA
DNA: TGTGCCACCGGGGACCGGGACAGTGCTCCCAATGAGCAGTTCTTC
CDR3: CATGDRDSAPNEQFF

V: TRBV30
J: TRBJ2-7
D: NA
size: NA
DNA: TGTGCCTGGAGGGATATTACAGGGAATTACTACGAGCAGTACTTC
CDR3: CAWRDITGNYYEQYF

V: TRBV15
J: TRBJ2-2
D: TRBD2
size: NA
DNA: TGTGCCACCAGCAGAGATTTGACTAGCGGGATGTCCGGGGAGCTGTTTTTT
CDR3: CATSRDLTSGMSGELFF

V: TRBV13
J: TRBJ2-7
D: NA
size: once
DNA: TGTGCCAGCAGCTTAGCGGCACAGACCTACGAGCAGTACTTC
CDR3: CASSLAAQTYEQYF

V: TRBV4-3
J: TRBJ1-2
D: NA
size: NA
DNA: TGCGCCAGCAGCCAAGATCTGCGATCTACCTCCTATGGCTACACCTTC
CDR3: CASSQDLRSTSYGYTF

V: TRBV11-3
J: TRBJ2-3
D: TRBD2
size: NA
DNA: TGTGCCAGCAGCTCCGGGACTAGTTCTAGCACAGATACGCAGTATTTT
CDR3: CASSSGTSSSTDTQYF

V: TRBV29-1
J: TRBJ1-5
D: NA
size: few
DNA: TGCAGCGCCCGATCAGGCGATCAGCCCCAGCATTTT
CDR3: CSARSGDQPQHF

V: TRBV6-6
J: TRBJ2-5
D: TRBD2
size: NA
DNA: TGTGCCAGCAGTTACGGAGCTAGCGGGGCACAAGAGACCCAGTACTTC
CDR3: CASSYGASGAQETQYF

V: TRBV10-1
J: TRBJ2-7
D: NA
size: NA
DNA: TGCGCCAGCAAAGTCAGGGGCCACGAGCAGTACTTC
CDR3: CASKVRGHEQYF

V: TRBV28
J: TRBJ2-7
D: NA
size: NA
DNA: TGTGCCAGCAGTTTTCGACGGGGGACCTCCTACGAGCAGTACTTC
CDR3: CASSFRRGTSYEQYF

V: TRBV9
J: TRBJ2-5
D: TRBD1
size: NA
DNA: TGTGCCAGCAGCATCGGGACAGGGAAAGAGGAGACCCAGTACTTC
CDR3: CASSIGTGKEETQYF

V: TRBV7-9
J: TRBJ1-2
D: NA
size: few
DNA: TGTGCCAGCAGAAAAGCTTCCCCCTATGGCTACACCTTC
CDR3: CASRKASPYGYTF

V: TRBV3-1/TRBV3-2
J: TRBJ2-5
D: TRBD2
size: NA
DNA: TGTGCCAGCAGCCAAGAACGGGGCCTAGCGGGGGAAGAGACCCAGTACTTC
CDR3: CASSQERGLAGEETQYF

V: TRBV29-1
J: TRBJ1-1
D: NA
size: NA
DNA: TGCAGCGGGACGGATCCTGAGGGCACTGAAGCTTTCTTT
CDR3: CSGTDPEGTEAFF

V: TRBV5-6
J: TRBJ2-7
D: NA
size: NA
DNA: TGTGCCAGCAGCTTGGGACAGAGCTACGAGCAGTACTTC
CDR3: CASSLGQSYEQYF

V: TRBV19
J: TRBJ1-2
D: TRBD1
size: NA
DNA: TGTGCCAGTAGTATGACCGGGACAGGGAACTATGGCTACACCTTC
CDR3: CASSMTGTGNYGYTF

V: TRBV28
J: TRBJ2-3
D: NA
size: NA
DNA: TGTGCCAGCAGTTCCCCTCCCTATACGCAGTATTTT
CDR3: CASSSPPYTQYF

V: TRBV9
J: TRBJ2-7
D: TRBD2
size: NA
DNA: TGTGCCAGCAGCGCCGAGGGACTAGCGGACTACGAGCAGTACTTC
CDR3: CASSAEGLADYEQYF

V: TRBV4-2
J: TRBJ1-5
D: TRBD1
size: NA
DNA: TGTGCCAGCAGCCAAGTCGGCAACCGGGACAGAAGCAATCAGCCCCAGCATTTT
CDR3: CASSQVGNRDRSNQPQHF

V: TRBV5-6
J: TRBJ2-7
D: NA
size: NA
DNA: TGTGCCAGCAGCCCTATGACAGGCTCCTACGAGCAGTACTTC
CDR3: CASSPMTGSYEQYF

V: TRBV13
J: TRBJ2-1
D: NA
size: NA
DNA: TGTGCCAGCAGGTACATCTGGCCCAATGAGCAGTTCTTC
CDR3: CASRYIWPNEQFF

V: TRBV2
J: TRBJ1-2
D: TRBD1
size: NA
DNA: TGTGCCAGCAGTGCCGGACAGGGTAACTATGGCTACACCTTC
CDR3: CASSAGQGNYGYTF

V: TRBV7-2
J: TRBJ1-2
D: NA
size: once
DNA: TGTGCCAGCAGACCGGCTATTGACATCGTTCGGTTTGCGTTC
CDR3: CASRPAIDIVRFAF

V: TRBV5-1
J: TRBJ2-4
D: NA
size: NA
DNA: TGCGCCAGCAGCTTAAGCGGTACAGCAGGTCTAGCCAAAAACATTCAGTACTTC
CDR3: CASSLSGTAGLAKNIQYF

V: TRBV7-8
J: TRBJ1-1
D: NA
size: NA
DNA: TGTGCCAGCAGCTCGACAGGCGAAAACACTGAAGCTTTCTTT
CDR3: CASSSTGENTEAFF

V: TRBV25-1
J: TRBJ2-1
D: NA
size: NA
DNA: TGTGCCAGCACCGAGACAGAGCCCCCCAAGTTCTTC
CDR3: CASTETEPPKFF

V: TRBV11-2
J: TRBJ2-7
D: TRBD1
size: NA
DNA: TGTGCCAGCAGCTCTGGGACAGGGAGCGAGCAGTACTTC
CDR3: CASSSGTGSEQYF

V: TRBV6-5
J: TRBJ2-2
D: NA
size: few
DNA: TGTGCCAGCAGTTACTCGACAGGGAACACCGGGGAGCTGTTTTTT
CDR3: CASSYSTGNTGELFF

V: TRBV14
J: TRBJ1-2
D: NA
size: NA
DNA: TGTGCCAGCAGCCAAGACACCTATGCTGCGGTTAACTATGGCTACACCTTC
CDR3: CASSQDTYAAVNYGYTF

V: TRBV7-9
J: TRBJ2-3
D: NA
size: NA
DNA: TGTGCCAGCAGCTCCCTAGACGGGGGATTGGCAGATACGCAGTATTTT
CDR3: CASSSLDGGLADTQYF

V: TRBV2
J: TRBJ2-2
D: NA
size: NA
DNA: TGTGCCAGCAGTGAAGCGCTTCGCGGCGGCGGGGAGCTGTTTTTT
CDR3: CASSEALRGGGELFF

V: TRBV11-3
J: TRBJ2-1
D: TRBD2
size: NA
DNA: TGTGCCAGCAGCCCGGGGGGGTCTGAGAATGAGCAGTTCTTC
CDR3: CASSPGGSENEQFF

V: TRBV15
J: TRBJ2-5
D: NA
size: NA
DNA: TGTGCCACCAGCAGAGGACTAGTGAAAGAGACCCAGTACTTC
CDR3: CATSRGLVKETQYF

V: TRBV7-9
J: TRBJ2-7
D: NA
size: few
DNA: TGTGCCAGCAGCTCCGGGACTCTGAAGAACGAGCAGTACTTC
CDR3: CASSSGTLKNEQYF

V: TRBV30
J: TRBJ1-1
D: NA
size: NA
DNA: TGTGCCTGGAGTCAATTTTGGACAGATCTGAACACTGAAGCTTTCTTT
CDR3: CAWSQFWTDLNTEAFF

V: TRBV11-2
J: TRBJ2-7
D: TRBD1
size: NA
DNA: TGTGCCAGCAGCTCGCTAAAAAGGACAGGGGGCCAGCAGTACTTC
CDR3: CASSSLKRTGGQQYF

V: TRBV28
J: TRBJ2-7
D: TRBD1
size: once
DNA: TGTGCCAGCAGTTTATGGACAGGGATACCCTACGAGCAGTACTTC
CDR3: CASSLWTGIPYEQYF

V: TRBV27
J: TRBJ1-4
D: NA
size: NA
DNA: TGTGCCAGCAGTTTATCAGGGGTCGACGAAAAACTGTTTTTT
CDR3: CASSLSGVDEKLFF

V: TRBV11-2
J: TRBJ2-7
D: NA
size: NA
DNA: TGTGCCAGCAGCATAGGGACTTCCTACGAGCAGTACTTC
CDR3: CASSIGTSYEQYF